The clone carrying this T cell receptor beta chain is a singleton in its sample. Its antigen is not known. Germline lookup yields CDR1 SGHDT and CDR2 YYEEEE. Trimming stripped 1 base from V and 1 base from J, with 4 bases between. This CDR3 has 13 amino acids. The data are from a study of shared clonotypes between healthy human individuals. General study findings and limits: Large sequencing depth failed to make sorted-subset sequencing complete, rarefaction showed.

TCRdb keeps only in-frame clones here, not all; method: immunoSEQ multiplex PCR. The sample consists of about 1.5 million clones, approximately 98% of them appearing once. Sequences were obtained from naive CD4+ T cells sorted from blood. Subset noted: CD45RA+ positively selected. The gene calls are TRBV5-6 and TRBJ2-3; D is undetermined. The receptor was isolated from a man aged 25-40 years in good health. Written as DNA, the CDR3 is TGTGCCAGCAGCTTGATACGCACAGATACGCAGTATTTT. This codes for CASSLIRTDTQYF.